This is a list of T cell receptor beta chains from one sample in a study of blood T cell repertoires in COVID-19. The method was immunoSEQ multiplex PCR; TCRdb's version includes in-frame clones alone and lacks a portion of them. The sample carries about 180,000 clones, 86% recorded once. The sequencing sample was made of PBMCs or T cells enriched from blood (not recorded which). The receptors were gathered from a woman in her 30s who had recovered from COVID-19. CDR3s include the opening cysteine and the closing phenylalanine or tryptophan. D genes are given only for firm matches. Clone size is not always given. Where it is, it says once, few, many or a class for expanded clones.

>TRBJ2-1|TRBD1|TRBV28|NA
TGTGCCAGCCTGCGGGTAGGGACAGGTGCTTACAATGAGCAGTTCTTC
CASLRVGTGAYNEQFF
>TRBJ1-2|NA|TRBV2|NA
TGTGCCACAAGTAGCTATGGCTACACCTTC
CATSSYGYTF
>TRBJ2-7|TRBD2|TRBV7-3|NA
TGTGCCAGCAGCTTAAATTCGGGACTAGGCTACGAGCAGTACTTC
CASSLNSGLGYEQYF
>TRBJ1-2|TRBD1|TRBV28|NA
TGTGCCAGCAGTTTTTTGGGACAGGGATACTATGGCTACACCTTC
CASSFLGQGYYGYTF
>TRBJ2-7|TRBD2|TRBV6-5|NA
TGTGCCAGCAGCATAGCGGGAGGACCGTACGAGCAGTACTTC
CASSIAGGPYEQYF
>TRBJ2-1|TRBD2|TRBV7-9|NA
TGTGCCAGCAGCTTAGTACTAGCGGGAGCAACTGAGCAGTTCTTC
CASSLVLAGATEQFF
>TRBJ1-4|TRBD1|TRBV5-6|NA
TGTGCCAGCAGCCTGAACAGGGGGCGGTTTGAAAAACTGTTTTTT
CASSLNRGRFEKLFF
>TRBJ1-4|NA|TRBV6-4|NA
TGTGCCAGCAGCGAAGGTCAGGCAACTAATGAAAAACTGTTTTTT
CASSEGQATNEKLFF
>TRBJ2-2|NA|TRBV30|NA
TGTGCCTGGAGCGGTGACTCAGGGGCCACCGGGGAGCTGTTTTTT
CAWSGDSGATGELFF
>TRBJ2-3|NA|TRBV30|NA
TGTGCCTGGATCTCCCTCCTCAGGGGACGGGATACGCAGTATTTT
CAWISLLRGRDTQYF
>TRBJ2-1|NA|TRBV5-4|NA
TGTGCCAGCAGCTTAAGCGCGTCGGATGAGCAGTTCTTC
CASSLSASDEQFF
>TRBJ1-3|NA|TRBV5-1|NA
TGCGCCAGCAGCCTGGGGGAGGACAAGAGCTCTGGAAACACCATATATTTT
CASSLGEDKSSGNTIYF
>TRBJ2-7|NA|TRBV21-1|once
TGTGCCAGCAGCCAGGTAGAGCGGGGTGGTTCCTACGAGCAGTACTTC
CASSQVERGGSYEQYF
>TRBJ1-1|NA|TRBV28|NA
TGTGCCAGCAACCCAGCCGGGGGGGCTAATGGAGCTTTCTTT
CASNPAGGANGAFF
>TRBJ2-1|NA|TRBV5-5|NA
TGTGCCAGCAGCTTGGACGGCAATGAGCAGTTCTTC
CASSLDGNEQFF
>TRBJ2-1|TRBD2|TRBV29-1|NA
TGCAGCGTTACCCCCCGGACTAGCGGACACAATGAGCAGTTCTTC
CSVTPRTSGHNEQFF
>TRBJ2-7|NA|TRBV6-5|NA
TGTGCCAGCAGTCGGAGGGCGCAGACCCATACTAAGCAGTACTTC
CASSRRAQTHTKQYF
>TRBJ1-4|TRBD1|TRBV7-9|NA
TGTGCCAGCAGCGGCAGGGGGCTAGCAACTAATGAAAAACTGTTTTTT
CASSGRGLATNEKLFF
>TRBJ2-5|NA|TRBV28|NA
TGTGCCAGCAGTTTTGGACGGGAGCTGCAAGAGACCCAGTACTTC
CASSFGRELQETQYF
>TRBJ2-1|TRBD2|TRBV29-1|NA
TGCAGCGTTGAGGCGGGTACTAGCGGGTTATCCAATGAGCAGTTCTTC
CSVEAGTSGLSNEQFF
>TRBJ2-1|NA|TRBV2|few
TGTGCCAGCAGTACCAGGGTTCGGTCGAATGAGCAGTTCTTC
CASSTRVRSNEQFF
>TRBJ2-7|TRBD2|TRBV29-1|once
TGCAGCGTTAGAGGGACTAGCGGGAGGAACGGAGAGCAGTACTTC
CSVRGTSGRNGEQYF
>TRBJ2-1|TRBD1|TRBV11-3|NA
TGTGCCAGCAGCTCAACAGGGGGCGCAAGCTACAATGAGCAGTTCTTC
CASSSTGGASYNEQFF
>TRBJ1-1|NA|TRBV2|NA
TGTGCCAGCAGAACAGATAACACTGAAGCTTTCTTT
CASRTDNTEAFF
>TRBJ2-7|TRBD2|TRBV4-2|NA
TGTGCCAGCAGCCCCGTTTCCGGGACTAGCGGTCGCTACGAGCAGTACTTC
CASSPVSGTSGRYEQYF
>TRBJ1-5|NA|TRBV19|NA
TGTGCCAGTGATCAGGGGTACCAGCCCCAGCATTTT
CASDQGYQPQHF
>TRBJ2-2|TRBD2|TRBV9|NA
TGTGCCAGCAGCGTAGCAGAGCGGGAGAATCTCGGGGAGCTGTTTTTT
CASSVAERENLGELFF
>TRBJ1-5|NA|TRBV19|NA
TGTGCCAGTAGTACCTTGAATCAGCCCCAGCATTTT
CASSTLNQPQHF
>TRBJ1-2|NA|TRBV6-1|NA
TGTGCCAGCAGTGAACATCCACAGGGTTCTGATGGCTACACCTTC
CASSEHPQGSDGYTF
>TRBJ2-3|TRBD2|TRBV11-2|few
TGTGCCAGCAACACGTGGCAGGCGGGACTAGCGGACCTCACAGATACGCAGTATTTT
CASNTWQAGLADLTDTQYF
>TRBJ2-7|TRBD1|TRBV7-6|once
TGTGCCAGCAGCATCGGGACAGGGAAGTACGAGCAGTACTTC
CASSIGTGKYEQYF
>TRBJ2-5|TRBD2|TRBV28|once
TGTGCCAGCAGTACCTATGCGGGGGGAGGGGAGACCCAGTACTTC
CASSTYAGGGETQYF
>TRBJ1-1|TRBD1|TRBV28|NA
TGTGCCAGCACCCTCAGGGGGCAAGTTGAAGCTTTCTTT
CASTLRGQVEAFF
>TRBJ2-7|TRBD1|TRBV30|once
TGTGCCTGGAGCTCAGACAGGGCTTCCTACGAGCAGTACTTC
CAWSSDRASYEQYF
>TRBJ2-3|TRBD1|TRBV5-4|NA
TGTGCCAGCAGCACGGGACAGGGCACAGATACGCAGTATTTT
CASSTGQGTDTQYF
>TRBJ2-7|TRBD2|TRBV27|NA
TGTGCCAGCAGACCGGGACTAGCGGGGATGCCTAACGAGCAGTACTTC
CASRPGLAGMPNEQYF
>TRBJ2-7|TRBD1|TRBV19|NA
TGTGCCAGTAGTGTCACAGGGGTCGGGTTTTACGAGCAGTACTTC
CASSVTGVGFYEQYF
>TRBJ2-7|TRBD1|TRBV18|once
TGTGCCAGCTCACGGAGGACAGGGGCGGCCTACGAGCAGTACTTC
CASSRRTGAAYEQYF
>TRBJ2-1|NA|TRBV2|NA
TGTGCCAGCATCGGTTCCCTGCGACGGGGTCTCAATGAGCAGTTCTTC
CASIGSLRRGLNEQFF
>TRBJ2-7|TRBD1|TRBV28|NA
TGTGCCAGCAGTACCGGGGACAGGCCCTACGAGCAGTACTTC
CASSTGDRPYEQYF
>TRBJ2-2|TRBD1|TRBV4-1|NA
TGCGCCAGCAGCCATCCCGAAGTCTCCGGGACAGGAGTAACCGGGGAGCTGTTTTTT
CASSHPEVSGTGVTGELFF
>TRBJ1-1|TRBD1|TRBV7-9|NA
TGTGCCAGCAGCTTAGCGATCGGACAGGCATACACTGAAGCTTTCTTT
CASSLAIGQAYTEAFF
>TRBJ2-1|NA|TRBV19|NA
TGTGCCAGTAGTATCTCAGGGTTCTACAATGAGCAGTTCTTC
CASSISGFYNEQFF
>TRBJ2-5|NA|TRBV6-5|NA
TGTGCCAGCAGTTATCCCGGACAGTCCTGGGAGACCCAGTACTTC
CASSYPGQSWETQYF
>TRBJ1-4|NA|TRBV28|NA
TGTGCCAGCAGTTTTTTATATAGCCACGACACGACAGAAGAAAAACTGTTTTTT
CASSFLYSHDTTEEKLFF
>TRBJ1-5|TRBD1|TRBV7-8|NA
TGTGCCAGCAGCTTAGGCAGGACAGGGGATCCTCAGCCCCAGCATTTT
CASSLGRTGDPQPQHF
>TRBJ2-1|TRBD2|TRBV3-1/TRBV3-2|NA
TGTGCCAGCAGCCAAGTTCCCAGACTAGCGGGACTCAATGAGCAGTTCTTC
CASSQVPRLAGLNEQFF
>TRBJ2-7|NA|TRBV18|NA
TGTGCCAGCTCGTCAAATCCATTTTACGAGCAGTACTTC
CASSSNPFYEQYF